This entry is about one T cell receptor (beta chain). This sample is drawn from a study of blood T cell repertoires in COVID-19. Clones were read by immunoSEQ multiplex PCR, and TCRdb kept only the in-frame ones, dropping some. The sample consists of some 250,000 clones, around 83% of them appearing once. The clonotype was recovered from a man older than 75 with acute or convalescent COVID-19. The sequenced sample consisted of peripheral blood.

CDR3 sequence reads: CASSLGLEDQPQHF. The CDR3 DNA sequence: TGCGCCAGCAGCTTGGGGCTAGAAGATCAGCCCCAGCATTTT. This chain joins TRBV5-1 and TRBJ1-5; D unclear. The CDR3 covers 14 residues. The V and J ends lost 0 bases and 5 bases respectively, with 9 bases between them. Germline-derived CDR1 and CDR2 are SGHRS and YFSETQ.